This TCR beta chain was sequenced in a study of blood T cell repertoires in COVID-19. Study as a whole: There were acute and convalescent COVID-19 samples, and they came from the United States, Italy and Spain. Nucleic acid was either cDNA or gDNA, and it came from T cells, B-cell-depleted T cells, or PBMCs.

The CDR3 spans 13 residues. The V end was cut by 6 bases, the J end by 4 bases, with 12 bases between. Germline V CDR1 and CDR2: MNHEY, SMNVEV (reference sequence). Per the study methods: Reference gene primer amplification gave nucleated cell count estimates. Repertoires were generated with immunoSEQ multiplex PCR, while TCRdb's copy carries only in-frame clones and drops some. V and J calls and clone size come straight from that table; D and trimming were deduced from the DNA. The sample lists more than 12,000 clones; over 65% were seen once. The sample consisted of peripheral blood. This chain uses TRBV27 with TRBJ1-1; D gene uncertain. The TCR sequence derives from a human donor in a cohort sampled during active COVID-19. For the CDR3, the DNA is TGTGCCAGCAGGATCACGGGTTCCACTGAAGCTTTCTTT. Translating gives CASRITGSTEAFF.